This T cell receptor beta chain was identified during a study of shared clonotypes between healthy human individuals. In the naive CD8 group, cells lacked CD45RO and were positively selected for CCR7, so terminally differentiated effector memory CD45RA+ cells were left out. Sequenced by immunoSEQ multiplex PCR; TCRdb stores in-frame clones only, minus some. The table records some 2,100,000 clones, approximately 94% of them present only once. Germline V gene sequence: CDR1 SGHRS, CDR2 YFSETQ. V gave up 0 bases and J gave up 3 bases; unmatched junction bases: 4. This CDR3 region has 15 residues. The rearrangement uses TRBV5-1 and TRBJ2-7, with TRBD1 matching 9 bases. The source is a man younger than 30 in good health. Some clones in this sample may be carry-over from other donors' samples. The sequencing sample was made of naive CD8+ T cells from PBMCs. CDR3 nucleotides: TGCGCCAGCAGCTTGGCCGGGACAGGGATCTACGAGCAGTACTTC. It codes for CASSLAGTGIYEQYF. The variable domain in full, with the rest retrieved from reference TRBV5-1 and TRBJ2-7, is KAGVTQTPRYLIKTRGQQVTLSCSPISGHRSVSWYQQTPGQGLQFLFEYFSETQRNKGNFPGRFSGRQFSNSRSEMNVSTLELGDSALYLCASSLAGTGIYEQYFGPGTRLTVT.